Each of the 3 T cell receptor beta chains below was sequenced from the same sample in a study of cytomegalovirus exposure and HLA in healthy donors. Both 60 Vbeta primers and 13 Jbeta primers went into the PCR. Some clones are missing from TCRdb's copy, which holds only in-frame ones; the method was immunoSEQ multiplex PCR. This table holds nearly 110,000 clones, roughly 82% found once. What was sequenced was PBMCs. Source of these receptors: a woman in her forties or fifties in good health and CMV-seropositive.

CDR3 DNA sequence: TGTGCCAGTAGTTGGGACAGGGACACCGGGGAGCTGTTTTTT. This gives the protein CASSWDRDTGELFF. The chain joins TRBV19 to TRBJ2-2; TRBD1 matches at 9 bases. With V trimmed by 5 bases and J by 3 bases, 1 base remained unmatched. CDR3 length: 14 amino acids. Per the germline V gene, CDR1 is LNHDA and CDR2 is SQIVND (reference sequence).

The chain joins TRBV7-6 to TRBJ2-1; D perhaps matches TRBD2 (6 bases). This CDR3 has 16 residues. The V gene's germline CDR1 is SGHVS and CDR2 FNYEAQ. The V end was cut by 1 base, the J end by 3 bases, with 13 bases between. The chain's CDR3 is CASSLGSGGVYNEQFF. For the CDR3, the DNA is TGTGCCAGCAGCTTAGGATCGGGCGGGGTCTACAATGAGCAGTTCTTC.

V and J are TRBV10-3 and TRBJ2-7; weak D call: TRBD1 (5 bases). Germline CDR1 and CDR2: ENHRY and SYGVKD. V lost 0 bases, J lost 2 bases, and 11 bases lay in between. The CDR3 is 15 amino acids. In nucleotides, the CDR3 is TGTGCCATCAGTGAGTCTCCGCAGGGTCCCTACGAGCAGTACTTC. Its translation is CAISESPQGPYEQYF.